This T cell receptor beta chain was sequenced for a study of preoperative IRX-2 immunotherapy in early breast cancer. The sample's treatment: preoperative locoregional IRX-2 cytokine immunotherapy. Patients received preoperative, locoregional IRX-2 cytokine immunotherapy in a phase Ib study. In germline, CDR1 is SGDLS, CDR2 YYNGEE. CDR3 size: 14 residues. Between the trimmed V and J ends, which lost 3 bases and 2 bases, there was a span of 10 bases. The method was immunoSEQ multiplex PCR; TCRdb's version includes in-frame clones alone and lacks a portion of them. The table has under 40,000 clones, about 95% seen once.

The gene calls are TRBV9 and TRBJ2-3; the D is unclear. The specimen was taken from a patient treated with IRX-2 immunotherapy. This clonotype was sampled from a human donor with breast cancer. CDR3 protein: CASSGPRNTDTQYF. For the CDR3, the DNA is TGTGCCAGCAGCGGCCCCAGAAACACAGATACGCAGTATTTT.